This TCR beta chain was recorded in a study of shared clonotypes between healthy human individuals. Overall study: In total, the donors were a couple of women and a few men aged 18 to 49. Study-level findings and limits: A limitation of the genetic and exposure-history diversity represented arose from few donors. Sequencing depth was a factor that was expected to affect clonotype sharing among donors. Generation probability values for non-shared clonotypes were lower than those for clonotypes shared by all four donors.

Only in-frame clones appear in the TCRdb table, and some are missing; sequencing was by immunoSEQ multiplex PCR. The sample records tens of thousands of clones, 62% being singletons. V was pared by 7 bases and J by 5 bases, with 5 bases of the junction left unmatched. This CDR3 spans 11 amino acids. Germline lookup yields CDR1 DFQATT and CDR2 SNEGSKA (reference sequence). In the case of this clone: The antigen is undetermined.

This TCR was recovered from a man younger than 45 in good health. The chain carries TRBV20-1 and TRBJ2-7; 7 positions agree with TRBD2. Source material: memory CD8+ T cells sorted from blood. The subset denotes: CD45RO+ cells pooled with CCR7-negative TemRA cells. CDR3 bases: TGCAGTGAAGGACTAGTCCACGAGCAGTACTTC. Translation gives CSEGLVHEQYF.